This T cell receptor beta chain was identified during a study of T cells in Graves' hyperthyroidism and ophthalmopathy. In the study overall: Peripheral blood was acquired at first diagnosis, ahead of any therapy whatsoever.

This clonotype has at least ten counts. This CDR3 comprises 17 residues. The ends were cut back, 0 bases at V and 3 bases at J, with 15 bases in the middle. Germline V CDR1 and CDR2: SGDLS, YYNGEE. TCR beta CDR3 regions were amplified from RNA transcripts. When the TCR CDR3 underwent first-round RT-PCR, the HTBI primer set was used. MiXCR, applied by TCRdb to the multiplex PCR reads, yields one record per CDR3 protein. The sample comprises over 200,000 distinct CDR3 sequences, about 18% of which are singletons, and around two fifths rests with the top ten. Stable Graves' hyperthyroidism denoted no ophthalmopathy progression over 18 months.

The source material was blood. This sequence originates from a man aged 35 to 55 with Graves' hyperthyroidism. The chain couples TRBV9 to TRBJ2-2, with D possibly TRBD1 on 6 matching bases. Here the CDR3 reads CASSVGTAMIDTGELFF. The CDR3 DNA reads TGTGCCAGCAGCGTAGGGACAGCGATGATTGACACCGGGGAGCTGTTTTTT.